These T cell receptor beta chains were read from a single sample in a study. In TCRdb, the 5' RACE reads were re-called with MiXCR into one record per CDR3 protein. The sample records tens of thousands of distinct CDR3 sequences, approximately 25% being singletons. Sample: tumor-infiltrating naive CD4+ T cells sorted from the breast tumor. These receptors all stem from a female donor with breast cancer. Each CDR3 is given with its conserved first and last residue. The order of the fields is J gene, V gene, clone size, D gene, CDR3 DNA, CDR3 protein. D genes are given only for firm matches. Some rows mark clone size as missing; the rest say once, few, many or name a class of expanded clone.

j_gene: TRBJ2-1
v_gene: TRBV12-3/TRBV12-4
abundance: few
d_gene: -
CDR3nt: TGTGCCAGCAGGTTGAATAACAATGAGCAGTTCTTC
CDR3aa: CASRLNNNEQFF

j_gene: TRBJ2-7
v_gene: TRBV7-9
abundance: few
d_gene: -
CDR3nt: TGTGCCAGCAGCGGGGGGCGATCCTACGAGCAGTACTTC
CDR3aa: CASSGGRSYEQYF

j_gene: TRBJ2-2
v_gene: TRBV20-1
abundance: -
d_gene: TRBD2
CDR3nt: TGCAGTGCCACTGGGCGGGGGACCGGGGAGCTGTTTTTT
CDR3aa: CSATGRGTGELFF

j_gene: TRBJ1-5
v_gene: TRBV4-1
abundance: -
d_gene: -
CDR3nt: TGCGCCAGCAGCCAAGGGAGAATAGAGGATCAGCCCCAGCATTTT
CDR3aa: CASSQGRIEDQPQHF

j_gene: TRBJ2-2
v_gene: TRBV9
abundance: few
d_gene: -
CDR3nt: TGTGCCAGTCAGGGAGACGGGGAGCTGTTTTTT
CDR3aa: CASQGDGELFF

j_gene: TRBJ2-7
v_gene: TRBV11-3
abundance: few
d_gene: TRBD2
CDR3nt: TGTGCCAGCAGCTCTAGCGGGAGGGCCGGCGAGCAGTACTTC
CDR3aa: CASSSSGRAGEQYF

j_gene: TRBJ2-6
v_gene: TRBV7-8
abundance: -
d_gene: -
CDR3nt: TGTGCCAGCAGCCAACTAAGGGGAACTGGGGCCAACGTCCTGACTTTC
CDR3aa: CASSQLRGTGANVLTF

j_gene: TRBJ2-3
v_gene: TRBV7-2
abundance: few
d_gene: -
CDR3nt: TGTGCCAGCAGCTTCGACTACCTTAGCACAGATGCGCAGTATTTT
CDR3aa: CASSFDYLSTDAQYF

j_gene: TRBJ2-7
v_gene: TRBV10-3
abundance: few
d_gene: -
CDR3nt: TGTGCCATCAGTGACAGTAAGGGTCCCTACGAGCAGTACTTC
CDR3aa: CAISDSKGPYEQYF

j_gene: TRBJ1-1
v_gene: TRBV7-2
abundance: -
d_gene: -
CDR3nt: TGTGCCAGTAGCTTAGCGAGGACGAGAAACACTGAAGCTTTCTTT
CDR3aa: CASSLARTRNTEAFF

j_gene: TRBJ1-5
v_gene: TRBV6-5
abundance: -
d_gene: -
CDR3nt: TGTGCCAGCAGTGCCAGGGTGGGCAATCAGCCCCAGCATTTT
CDR3aa: CASSARVGNQPQHF

j_gene: TRBJ2-3
v_gene: TRBV7-2
abundance: few
d_gene: -
CDR3nt: TGTGCCAGCAGCTCTTCGATAAGCACAGATACGCAGTATTTT
CDR3aa: CASSSSISTDTQYF

j_gene: TRBJ2-1
v_gene: TRBV2
abundance: -
d_gene: -
CDR3nt: TGTGCCAGCCAAGGACAAGACTACAATGAGCAGTTCTTC
CDR3aa: CASQGQDYNEQFF

j_gene: TRBJ1-1
v_gene: TRBV20-1
abundance: -
d_gene: -
CDR3nt: TGCAGTGCTAGACCCCCTACTCGGAGGGGCACTGAAGCTTTCTTT
CDR3aa: CSARPPTRRGTEAFF

j_gene: TRBJ1-2
v_gene: TRBV28
abundance: -
d_gene: -
CDR3nt: TGTGCCAGCAGTTTTATTGACTATGGCTACACCTTC
CDR3aa: CASSFIDYGYTF

j_gene: TRBJ2-5
v_gene: TRBV5-1
abundance: few
d_gene: -
CDR3nt: TGCGCCAGCAGCTTGAGTGGTGCACCAGAGACCCAGTACTTC
CDR3aa: CASSLSGAPETQYF

j_gene: TRBJ1-1
v_gene: TRBV5-1
abundance: few
d_gene: -
CDR3nt: TGCGCCAGCAGCTCAGCCAACACTGAAGCTTTCTTT
CDR3aa: CASSSANTEAFF

j_gene: TRBJ1-4
v_gene: TRBV29-1
abundance: few
d_gene: -
CDR3nt: TGCAGCGTTAAGGACGAAAAACTGTTTTTT
CDR3aa: CSVKDEKLFF

j_gene: TRBJ1-1
v_gene: TRBV20-1
abundance: -
d_gene: -
CDR3nt: TGCAGTGCTACCCGCGGGAGGGAAGCTTTCTTT
CDR3aa: CSATRGREAFF

j_gene: TRBJ1-2
v_gene: TRBV2
abundance: few
d_gene: -
CDR3nt: TGTGCCAGCAGTGAAGGGGCCCGGGGGGGGGCGCGAGGCTACACCTTC
CDR3aa: CASSEGARGGARGYTF

j_gene: TRBJ2-5
v_gene: TRBV28
abundance: once
d_gene: -
CDR3nt: TGTGCCAGCAAAAGACAGGGACTGGAGACCCAGTACTTC
CDR3aa: CASKRQGLETQYF

j_gene: TRBJ2-3
v_gene: TRBV5-1
abundance: few
d_gene: -
CDR3nt: TGCGCCAGCAGCTTAGGGCAGGGCGGAGATACGCAGTATTTT
CDR3aa: CASSLGQGGDTQYF

j_gene: TRBJ2-2
v_gene: TRBV4-1
abundance: many
d_gene: -
CDR3nt: TGCGCCAGCAGCCAAGAATCGTTCGGAATCACCGGGGAGCTGTTTTTT
CDR3aa: CASSQESFGITGELFF

j_gene: TRBJ2-5
v_gene: TRBV7-9
abundance: -
d_gene: TRBD2
CDR3nt: TGTGCCAGCAGCTTAGTTGCGGGGGGAAAAGAGACCCAGTACTTC
CDR3aa: CASSLVAGGKETQYF

j_gene: TRBJ1-3
v_gene: TRBV28
abundance: -
d_gene: -
CDR3nt: TGTGCCAGCAGTTTAGACGCAACGGGAAACACCATATATTTT
CDR3aa: CASSLDATGNTIYF